This T cell receptor beta chain was obtained from a study of technical replicates of blood from several donors. Measured with immunoSEQ multiplex PCR; TCRdb has only the in-frame clones, and not every one. In the table there are about 80,000 clones, over 95% of which are singletons. Germline CDR1 and CDR2: MNHEY and SMNVEV (reference sequence). The V end was cut by 5 bases, the J end by 4 bases, with 10 bases between. CDR3 length: 13 amino acids. The receptor was derived from a human donor in good health. Sample: T cells isolated from PBMCs. The chain has TRBV27 and TRBJ2-3; D ambiguous. CDR3 in amino acids: CASSISNPDTQYF. In nucleotides, the CDR3 is TGTGCCAGCAGTATAAGCAACCCAGATACGCAGTATTTT.